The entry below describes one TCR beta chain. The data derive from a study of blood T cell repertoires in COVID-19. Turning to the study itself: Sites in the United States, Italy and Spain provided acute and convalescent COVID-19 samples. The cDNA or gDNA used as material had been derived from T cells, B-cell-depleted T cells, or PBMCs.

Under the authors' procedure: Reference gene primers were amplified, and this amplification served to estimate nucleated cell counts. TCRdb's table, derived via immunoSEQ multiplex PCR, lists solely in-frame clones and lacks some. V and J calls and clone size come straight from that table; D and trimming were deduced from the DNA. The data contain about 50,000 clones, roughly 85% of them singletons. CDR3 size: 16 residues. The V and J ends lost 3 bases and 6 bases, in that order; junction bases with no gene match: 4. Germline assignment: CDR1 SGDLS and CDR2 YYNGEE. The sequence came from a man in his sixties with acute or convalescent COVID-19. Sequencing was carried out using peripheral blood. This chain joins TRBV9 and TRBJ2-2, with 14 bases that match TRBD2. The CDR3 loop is CASSGLGLAGAGELFF. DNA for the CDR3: TGTGCCAGCAGCGGACTGGGACTAGCGGGGGCCGGGGAGCTGTTTTTT.